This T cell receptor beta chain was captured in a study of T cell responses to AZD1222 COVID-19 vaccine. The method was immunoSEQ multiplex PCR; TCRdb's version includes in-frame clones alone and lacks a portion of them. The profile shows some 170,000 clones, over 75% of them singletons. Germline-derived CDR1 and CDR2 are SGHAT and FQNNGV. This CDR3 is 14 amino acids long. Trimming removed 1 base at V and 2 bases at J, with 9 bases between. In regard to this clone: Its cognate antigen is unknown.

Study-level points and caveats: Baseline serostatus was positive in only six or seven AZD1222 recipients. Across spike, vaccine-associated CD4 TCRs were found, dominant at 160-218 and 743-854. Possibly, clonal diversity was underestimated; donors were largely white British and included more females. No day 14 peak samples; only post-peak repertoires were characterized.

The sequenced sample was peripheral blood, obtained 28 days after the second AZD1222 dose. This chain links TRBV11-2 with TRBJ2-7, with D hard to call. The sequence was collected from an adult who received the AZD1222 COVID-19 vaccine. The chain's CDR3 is CASSLVFMAYEQYF. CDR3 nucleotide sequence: TGTGCCAGCAGCTTAGTGTTTATGGCCTACGAGCAGTACTTC.